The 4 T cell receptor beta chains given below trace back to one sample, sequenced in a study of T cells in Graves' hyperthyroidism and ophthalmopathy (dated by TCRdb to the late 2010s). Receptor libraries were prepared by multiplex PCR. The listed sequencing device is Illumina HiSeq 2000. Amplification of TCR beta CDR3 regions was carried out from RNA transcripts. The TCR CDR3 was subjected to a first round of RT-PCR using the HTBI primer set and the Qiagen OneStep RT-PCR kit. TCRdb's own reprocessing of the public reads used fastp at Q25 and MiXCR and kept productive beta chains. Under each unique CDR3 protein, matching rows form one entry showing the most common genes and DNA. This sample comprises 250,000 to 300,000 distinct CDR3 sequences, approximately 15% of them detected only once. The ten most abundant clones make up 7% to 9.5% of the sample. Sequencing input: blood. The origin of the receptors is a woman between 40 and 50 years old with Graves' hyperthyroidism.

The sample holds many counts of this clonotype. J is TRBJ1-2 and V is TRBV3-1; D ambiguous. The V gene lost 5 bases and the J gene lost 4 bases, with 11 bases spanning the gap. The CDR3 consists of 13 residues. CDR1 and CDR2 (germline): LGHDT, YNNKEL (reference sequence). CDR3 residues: CASSSGVFYGYTF. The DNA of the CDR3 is TGTGCCAGCAGCTCAGGCGTTTTCTATGGCTACACCTTC.

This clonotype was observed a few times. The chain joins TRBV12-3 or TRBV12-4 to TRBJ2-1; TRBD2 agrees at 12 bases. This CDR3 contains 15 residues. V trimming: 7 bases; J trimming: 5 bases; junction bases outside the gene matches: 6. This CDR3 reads CASTLAGGPHNEQFF. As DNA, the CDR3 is TGTGCCAGCACCCTAGCGGGAGGGCCCCACAATGAGCAGTTCTTC.

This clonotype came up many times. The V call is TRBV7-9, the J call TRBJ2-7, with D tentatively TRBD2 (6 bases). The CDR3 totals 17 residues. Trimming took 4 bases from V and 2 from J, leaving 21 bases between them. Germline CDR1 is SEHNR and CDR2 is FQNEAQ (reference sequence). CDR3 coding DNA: TGTGCCAGCAGCTCTCCAAGGGGAGCGGGTATCACCTACGAGCAGTACTTC. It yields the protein CASSSPRGAGITYEQYF.

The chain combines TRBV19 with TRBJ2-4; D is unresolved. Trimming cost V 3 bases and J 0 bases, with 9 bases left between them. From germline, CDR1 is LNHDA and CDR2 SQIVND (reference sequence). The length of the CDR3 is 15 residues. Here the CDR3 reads CASSILPVAKNIQYF. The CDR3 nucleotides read TGTGCCAGTAGTATCTTACCGGTAGCCAAAAACATTCAGTACTTC.